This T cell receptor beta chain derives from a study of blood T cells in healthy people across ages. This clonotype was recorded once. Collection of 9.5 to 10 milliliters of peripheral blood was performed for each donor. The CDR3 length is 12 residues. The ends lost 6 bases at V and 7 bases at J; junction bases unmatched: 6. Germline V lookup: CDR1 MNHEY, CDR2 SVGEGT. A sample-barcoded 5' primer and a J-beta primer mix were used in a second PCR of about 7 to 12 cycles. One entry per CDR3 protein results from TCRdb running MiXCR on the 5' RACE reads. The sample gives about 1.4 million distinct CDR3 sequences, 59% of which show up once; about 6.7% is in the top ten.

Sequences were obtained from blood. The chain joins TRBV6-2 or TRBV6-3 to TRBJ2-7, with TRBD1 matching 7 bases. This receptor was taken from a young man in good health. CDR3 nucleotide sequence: TGTGCCAGCAGCCCCGGACAGGTAGAGCAGTACTTC. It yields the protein CASSPGQVEQYF.